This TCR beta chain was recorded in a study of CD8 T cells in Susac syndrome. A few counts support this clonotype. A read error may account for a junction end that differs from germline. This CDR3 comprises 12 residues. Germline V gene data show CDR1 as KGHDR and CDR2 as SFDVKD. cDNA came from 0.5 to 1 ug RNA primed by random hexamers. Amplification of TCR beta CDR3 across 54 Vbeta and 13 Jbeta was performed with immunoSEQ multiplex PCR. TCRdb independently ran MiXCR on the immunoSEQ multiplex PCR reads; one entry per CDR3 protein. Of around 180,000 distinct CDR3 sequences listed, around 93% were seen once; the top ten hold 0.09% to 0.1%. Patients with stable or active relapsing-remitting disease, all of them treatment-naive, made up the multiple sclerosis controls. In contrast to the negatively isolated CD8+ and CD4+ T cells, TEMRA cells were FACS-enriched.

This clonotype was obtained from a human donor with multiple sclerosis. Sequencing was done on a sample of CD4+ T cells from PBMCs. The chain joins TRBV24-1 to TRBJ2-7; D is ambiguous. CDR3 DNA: TGTGCCACCAGTGATTCCTCCCACGAGCAGTACTTC. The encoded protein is CATSDSSHEQYF.